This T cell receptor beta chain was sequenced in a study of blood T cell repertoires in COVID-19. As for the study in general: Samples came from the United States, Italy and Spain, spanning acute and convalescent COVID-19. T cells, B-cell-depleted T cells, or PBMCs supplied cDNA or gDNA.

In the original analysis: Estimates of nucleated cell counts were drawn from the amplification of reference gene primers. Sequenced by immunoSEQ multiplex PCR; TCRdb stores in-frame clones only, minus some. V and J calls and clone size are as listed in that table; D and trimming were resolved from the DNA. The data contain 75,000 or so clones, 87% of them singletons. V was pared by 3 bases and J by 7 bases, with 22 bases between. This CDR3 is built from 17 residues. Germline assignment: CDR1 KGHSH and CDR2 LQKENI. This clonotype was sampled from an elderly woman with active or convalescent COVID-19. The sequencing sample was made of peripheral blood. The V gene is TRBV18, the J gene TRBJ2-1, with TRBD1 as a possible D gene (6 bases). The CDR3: CASSPKTGRDGANEQFF. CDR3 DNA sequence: TGTGCCAGCTCACCGAAGACAGGCCGGGACGGGGCGAATGAGCAGTTCTTC.